Here is one T cell receptor (beta chain) with its context. Every donor, a Caucasian adult, lived in Nashville, Tennessee. The assay was immunoSEQ multiplex PCR, and TCRdb's table has in-frame clones only and misses some. This sample has more than 1 million clones, with 75% to 80% found just once. This entry belongs to a study of shared clonotypes between healthy human individuals. J gave up 11 bases and V 3 bases, and 10 bases lay outside the gene matches. Germline V lookup: CDR1 SGHNT, CDR2 YYREEE (reference sequence). This CDR3 is built from 13 residues. The genes are TRBV5-4 and TRBJ2-5, with 7 bases aligning to TRBD1. The sequenced sample consisted of memory CD4+ T cells from PBMCs. As for subset: CD45RA-negative fraction. This receptor was taken from a man between 18 and 35 years old in good health. Some clones in this sample may be carry-over from other donors' samples. CDR3 DNA: TGTGCCAGCAGCTCCCGGGACAGCATCCCTCAGTACTTC. It is translated as CASSSRDSIPQYF.